This TCR beta chain was recorded in a study of cytomegalovirus exposure and HLA in healthy donors. Use of 60 Vbeta and 13 Jbeta primers characterized the PCR. Using immunoSEQ multiplex PCR, the repertoire was profiled, and TCRdb retains in-frame clones only, with some absent. The data contain 150,000 to 200,000 clones, about three quarters of them singletons. This clone has a single count. Germline V gene lookup returns CDR1 LNHDA and CDR2 SQIVND (reference sequence). V lost 5 bases and J lost 5; bases outside the gene matches: 3. This CDR3 contains 12 residues. J is TRBJ2-7 and V is TRBV19, with 7 bases that match TRBD1. Sequenced: PBMCs. The TCR comes from a woman between 40 and 50 years old in good health and CMV-seronegative. CDR3 sequence reads: CASSFDRDEQYF. The CDR3 DNA follows: TGTGCCAGTAGTTTCGACAGGGACGAGCAGTACTTC. Variable domain in full (rest from reference TRBV19 and TRBJ2-7): DGGITQSPKYLFRKEGQNVTLSCEQNLNHDAMYWYRQDPGQGLRLIYYSQIVNDFQKGDIAEGYSVSREKKESFPLTVTSAQKNPTAFYLCASSFDRDEQYFGPGTRLTVT.